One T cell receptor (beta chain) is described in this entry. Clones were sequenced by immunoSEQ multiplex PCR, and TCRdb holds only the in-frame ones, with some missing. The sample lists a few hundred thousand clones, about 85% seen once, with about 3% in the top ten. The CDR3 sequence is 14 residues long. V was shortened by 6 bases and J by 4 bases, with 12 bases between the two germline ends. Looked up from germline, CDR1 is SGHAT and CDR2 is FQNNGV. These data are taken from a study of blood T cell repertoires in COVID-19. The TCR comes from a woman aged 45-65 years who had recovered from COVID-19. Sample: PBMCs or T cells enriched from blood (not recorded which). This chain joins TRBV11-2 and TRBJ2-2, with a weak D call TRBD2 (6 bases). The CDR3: CASRYGSFTGELFF. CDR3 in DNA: TGTGCCAGCAGGTACGGGAGTTTCACCGGGGAGCTGTTTTTT.